Sequencing of this T cell receptor (beta chain) was carried out in a study of cytomegalovirus exposure and HLA in healthy donors. A single count supports this clone. The antigen remains unidentified. The PCR contained 60 Vbeta and 13 Jbeta primers. The method was immunoSEQ multiplex PCR; TCRdb's version includes in-frame clones alone and lacks a portion of them. Of around 100,000 clones listed, roughly 68% are singletons. V dropped 4 bases and J dropped 2; count of bases not matched to a gene: 12. The CDR3 sequence is 19 residues long. Germline V gene lookup returns CDR1 MGHRA and CDR2 YSYEKL. Study conclusions and caveats: While the bulk of TCR sequences proved rare, some public TCRs turned up in many donors. The study dropped some indistinguishable V segments, TRBV6-2 and TRBV6-3 among them. In a later analysis, TCR beta V- and J-gene trimming showed a link to a missense DCLRE1C variant. Most of the TCR beta V segments (in an earlier analysis) were productive either about 87% or about 30% of the time.

The sequencing sample was made of PBMCs. This clonotype was sampled from a young man in good health and CMV-seropositive. This chain connects TRBV4-1 to TRBJ2-5; 14 bases are a match to TRBD2. The CDR3: CASSLGLAGGTGNQETQYF. CDR3 bases: TGCGCCAGCAGCCTCGGACTAGCGGGGGGCACGGGAAATCAAGAGACCCAGTACTTC.